This T cell receptor beta chain was obtained from a study of cytomegalovirus exposure and HLA in healthy donors. CDR1 is GTSNPN and CDR2 is SVGIG in the germline V gene (reference sequence). The V gene end was trimmed by 0 bases and the J gene end by 15 bases; junction bases not matched to a gene: 16. This CDR3 is built from 15 residues. This clone came up a few times. 60 Vbeta and 13 Jbeta primers were used in PCR. Only in-frame clones appear in the TCRdb table, and some are missing; sequencing was by immunoSEQ multiplex PCR. The data contain about 98,000 clones, about two thirds of them singletons. J is TRBJ2-1 and V is TRBV30, with 8 bases fitting TRBD1. Input material: PBMCs. The clonotype comes from a man aged 50-60 years in good health and CMV-seronegative. The chain's CDR3 is CAWSVRGQEVARRFF. The CDR3 coding sequence is TGTGCCTGGAGTGTACGGGGACAGGAGGTCGCTAGGCGGTTCTTC.